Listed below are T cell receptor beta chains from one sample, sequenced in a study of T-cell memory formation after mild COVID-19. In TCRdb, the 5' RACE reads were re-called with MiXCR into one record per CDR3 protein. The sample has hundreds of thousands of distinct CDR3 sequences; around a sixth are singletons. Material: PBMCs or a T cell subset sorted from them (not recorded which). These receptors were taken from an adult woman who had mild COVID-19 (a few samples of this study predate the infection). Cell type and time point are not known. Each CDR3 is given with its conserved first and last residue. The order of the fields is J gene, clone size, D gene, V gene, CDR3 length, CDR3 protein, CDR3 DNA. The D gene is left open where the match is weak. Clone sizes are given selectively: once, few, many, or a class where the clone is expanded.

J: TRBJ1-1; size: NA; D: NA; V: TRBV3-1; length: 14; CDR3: CASSPGSDGRAAFF; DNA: TGTGCCAGCAGCCCCGGGTCTGACGGTAGAGCGGCTTTCTTT
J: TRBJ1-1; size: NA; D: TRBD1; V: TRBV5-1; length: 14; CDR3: CASSRDSTNTEAFF; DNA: TGCGCCAGCAGCCGGGACAGCACGAACACTGAAGCTTTCTTT
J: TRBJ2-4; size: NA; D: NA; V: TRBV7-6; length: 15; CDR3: CASSLGTGTKNIQYF; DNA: TGTGCCAGCAGCTTAGGTACAGGGACGAAAAACATTCAGTACTTC
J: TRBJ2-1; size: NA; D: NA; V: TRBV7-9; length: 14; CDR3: CASSLAELSLEQFF; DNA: TGTGCCAGCAGCTTAGCGGAGTTAAGTCTAGAGCAGTTCTTC
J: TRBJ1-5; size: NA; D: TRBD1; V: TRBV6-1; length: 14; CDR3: CASSELQGAQPQHF; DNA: TGTGCCAGCAGTGAACTACAGGGGGCACAGCCCCAGCATTTT
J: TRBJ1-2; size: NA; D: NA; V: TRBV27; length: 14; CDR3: CASSSRVEVYGYTF; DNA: TGTGCCAGCAGCTCCAGGGTTGAGGTCTATGGCTACACCTTC
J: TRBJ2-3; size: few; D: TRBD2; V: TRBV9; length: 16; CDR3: CASSVHAGGSTDTQYF; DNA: TGTGCCAGCAGCGTACATGCGGGGGGGAGCACAGATACGCAGTATTTT
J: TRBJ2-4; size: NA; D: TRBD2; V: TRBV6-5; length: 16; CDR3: CASSSPSGRAENIQYF; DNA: TGTGCCAGCAGTTCCCCTAGCGGGAGGGCCGAGAACATTCAGTACTTC
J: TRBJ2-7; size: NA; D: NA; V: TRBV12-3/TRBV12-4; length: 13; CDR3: CASRRDTTYEQYF; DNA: TGTGCCAGCAGGCGGGACACTACCTACGAGCAGTACTTC
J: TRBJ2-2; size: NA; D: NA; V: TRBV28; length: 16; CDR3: CASSYTAISNTGELFF; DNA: TGTGCCAGCAGCTATACAGCCATTTCGAACACCGGGGAGCTGTTTTTT
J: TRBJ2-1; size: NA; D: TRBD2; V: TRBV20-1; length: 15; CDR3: CSASPSGRAYNEQFF; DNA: TGCAGTGCTAGCCCTAGCGGGAGGGCCTACAATGAGCAGTTCTTC
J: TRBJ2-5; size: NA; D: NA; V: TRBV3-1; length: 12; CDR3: CASSQLPETQYF; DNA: TGTGCCAGCAGCCAACTCCCAGAGACCCAGTACTTC
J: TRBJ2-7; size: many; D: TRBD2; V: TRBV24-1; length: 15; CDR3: CATSDSGRGSYEQYF; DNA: TGTGCCACCAGTGATTCCGGGAGGGGATCCTACGAGCAGTACTTC
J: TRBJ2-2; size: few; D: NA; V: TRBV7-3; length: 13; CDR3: CASSSQATGELFF; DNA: TGTGCCAGCAGCTCCCAGGCCACCGGGGAGCTGTTTTTT
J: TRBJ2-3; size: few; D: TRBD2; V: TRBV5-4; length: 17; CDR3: CASSSGGLASSTDTQYF; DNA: TGTGCCAGCAGCTCGGGGGGACTAGCGTCTAGCACAGATACGCAGTATTTT
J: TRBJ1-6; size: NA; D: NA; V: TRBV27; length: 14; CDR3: CASSPPGSWSPLHF; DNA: TGTGCCAGCAGTCCCCCAGGGAGCTGGTCACCCCTCCACTTT
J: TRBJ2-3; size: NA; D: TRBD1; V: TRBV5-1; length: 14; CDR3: CASSFGTGRDTQYF; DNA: TGCGCCAGCAGCTTCGGGACAGGGAGAGATACGCAGTATTTT
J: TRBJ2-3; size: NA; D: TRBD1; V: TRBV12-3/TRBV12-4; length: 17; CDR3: CASSLSAGTGMADTQYF; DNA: TGTGCCAGCAGTTTATCGGCAGGGACAGGGATGGCAGATACGCAGTATTTT